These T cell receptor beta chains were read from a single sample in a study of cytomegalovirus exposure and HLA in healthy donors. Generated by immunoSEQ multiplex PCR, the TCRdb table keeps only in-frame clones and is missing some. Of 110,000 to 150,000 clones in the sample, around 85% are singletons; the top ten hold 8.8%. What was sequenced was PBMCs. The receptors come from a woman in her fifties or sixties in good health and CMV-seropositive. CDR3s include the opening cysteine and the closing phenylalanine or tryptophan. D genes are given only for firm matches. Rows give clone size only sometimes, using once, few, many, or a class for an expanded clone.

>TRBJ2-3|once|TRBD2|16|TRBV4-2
CASSQDERGGLIRQYF
TGTGCCAGCAGCCAAGATGAGCGGGGGGGCCTCATTAGGCAGTATTTT
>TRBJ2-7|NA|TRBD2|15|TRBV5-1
CASSVVGGGDYEQYF
TGCGCCAGCAGTGTTGTGGGCGGGGGAGACTACGAGCAGTACTTC
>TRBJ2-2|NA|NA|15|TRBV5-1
CASSLVGQGTGELFF
TGCGCCAGCAGCTTGGTAGGGCAGGGGACCGGGGAGCTGTTTTTT
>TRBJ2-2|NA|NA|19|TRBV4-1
CASSQAGPLYEGNTGELFF
TGCGCCAGCAGCCAGGCCGGGCCCCTTTATGAGGGGAACACCGGGGAGCTGTTTTTT
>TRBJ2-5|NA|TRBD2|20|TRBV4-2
CASSQTGLAGFDHGEETQYF
TGTGCCAGCAGCCAGACCGGACTAGCGGGGTTCGACCACGGTGAAGAGACCCAGTACTTC
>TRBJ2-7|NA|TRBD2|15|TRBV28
CASLTGTSGGYEQYF
TGTGCCAGCCTAACCGGGACTAGCGGGGGTTACGAGCAGTACTTC
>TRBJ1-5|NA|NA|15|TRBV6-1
CASSDFGGAGQPQHF
TGTGCCAGCAGTGATTTCGGGGGAGCAGGTCAGCCCCAGCATTTT
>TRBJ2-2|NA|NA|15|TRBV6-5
CASSRLLGDTGELFF
TGTGCCAGCAGCCGACTCCTAGGGGACACCGGGGAGCTGTTTTTT
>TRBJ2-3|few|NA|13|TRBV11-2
CASSPDSSDTQYF
TGTGCCAGCAGCCCCGACAGTTCCGATACGCAGTATTTT
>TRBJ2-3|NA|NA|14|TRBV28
CASHLSGMTDTQYF
TGTGCCAGCCATCTCAGCGGTATGACAGATACGCAGTATTTT
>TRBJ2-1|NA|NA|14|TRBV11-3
CASSQGTTYNEQFF
TGTGCCAGCAGCCAGGGGACGACCTACAATGAGCAGTTCTTC
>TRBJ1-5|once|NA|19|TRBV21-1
CASSKEFIADRDSNQPQHF
TGTGCCAGCAGCAAAGAATTTATCGCCGACCGGGATAGCAATCAGCCCCAGCATTTT
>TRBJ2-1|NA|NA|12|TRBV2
CASRAAYNEQFF
TGTGCCAGCAGAGCAGCGTACAATGAGCAGTTCTTC
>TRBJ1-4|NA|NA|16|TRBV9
CASSVGNFATNEKLFF
TGTGCCAGCAGCGTAGGTAACTTTGCAACTAATGAAAAACTGTTTTTT
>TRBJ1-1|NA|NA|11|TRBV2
CANTLNTEAFF
TGTGCCAACACCCTGAACACTGAAGCTTTCTTT
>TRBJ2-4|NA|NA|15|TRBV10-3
CAISESIQGSNIQYF
TGTGCCATCAGTGAGTCTATTCAGGGCTCAAACATTCAGTACTTC
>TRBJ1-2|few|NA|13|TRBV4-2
CASSQAPGYGYTF
TGTGCCAGCAGCCAAGCTCCGGGGTATGGCTACACCTTC
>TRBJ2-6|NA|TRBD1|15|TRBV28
CASSTTGAGANVLTF
TGTGCCAGCAGTACCACAGGGGCGGGGGCCAACGTCCTGACTTTC
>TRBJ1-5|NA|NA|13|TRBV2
CASSQDFNQPQHF
TGTGCCAGCAGCCAGGATTTCAATCAGCCCCAGCATTTT
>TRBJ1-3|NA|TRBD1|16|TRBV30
CAWSLPGTGVGNTIYF
TGTGCCTGGAGTTTGCCCGGGACAGGGGTTGGAAACACCATATATTTT
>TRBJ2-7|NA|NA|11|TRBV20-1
CSAPGPYEQYF
TGCAGTGCTCCCGGTCCGTACGAGCAGTACTTC
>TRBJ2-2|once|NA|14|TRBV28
CASLYEGASGELFF
TGTGCCAGCCTATATGAGGGCGCTTCCGGGGAGCTGTTTTTT
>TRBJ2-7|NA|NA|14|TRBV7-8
CASSSNSGASEQYF
TGTGCCAGCAGCTCTAATTCAGGGGCTAGCGAGCAGTACTTC
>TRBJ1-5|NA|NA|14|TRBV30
CAWSRPGGNQPQHF
TGTGCCTGGAGTAGACCAGGCGGCAATCAGCCCCAGCATTTT
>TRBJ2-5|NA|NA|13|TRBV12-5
CASGVARQETQYF
TGTGCTAGTGGTGTCGCCAGACAAGAGACCCAGTACTTC
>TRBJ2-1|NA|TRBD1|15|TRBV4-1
CASSPGDRAANEQFF
TGCGCCAGCAGCCCAGGGGACAGGGCGGCGAATGAGCAGTTCTTC
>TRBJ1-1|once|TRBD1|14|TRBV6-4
CASSPEGGATEAFF
TGTGCCAGCAGCCCCGAAGGGGGCGCGACTGAAGCTTTCTTT
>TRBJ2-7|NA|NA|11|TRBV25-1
CASSISRRQYF
TGTGCCAGCAGTATTAGTCGAAGGCAGTACTTC
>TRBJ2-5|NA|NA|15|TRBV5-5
CASSLGAGDQETQYF
TGTGCCAGCAGCTTGGGGGCAGGGGATCAAGAGACCCAGTACTTC
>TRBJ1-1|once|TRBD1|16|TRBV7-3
CASRPGQPPMDTEAFF
TGTGCCAGCAGGCCGGGACAGCCACCTATGGACACTGAAGCTTTCTTT
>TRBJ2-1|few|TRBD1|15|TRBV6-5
CASSLTGQGNNEQFF
TGTGCCAGCAGTCTGACGGGACAGGGAAACAATGAGCAGTTCTTC
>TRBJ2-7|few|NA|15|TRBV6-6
CASSYSRVSAYEQYF
TGTGCCAGCAGTTACTCGAGGGTCAGCGCCTACGAGCAGTACTTC
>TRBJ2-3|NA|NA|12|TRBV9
CASSVATDTQYF
TGTGCCAGCAGCGTAGCTACAGATACGCAGTATTTT
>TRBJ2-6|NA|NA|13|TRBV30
CAWTTGGANVLTF
TGTGCCTGGACCACGGGGGGGGCCAACGTCCTGACTTTC
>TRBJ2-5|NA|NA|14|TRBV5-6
CASSLVGYQETQYF
TGTGCCAGCAGCTTGGTCGGGTACCAAGAGACCCAGTACTTC
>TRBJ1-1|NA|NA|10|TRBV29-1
CSAVVTEAFF
TGCAGCGCCGTTGTCACTGAAGCTTTCTTT
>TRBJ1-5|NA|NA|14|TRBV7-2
CASSLGGTFQPQHF
TGTGCCAGCAGCTTAGGCGGGACTTTTCAGCCCCAGCATTTT
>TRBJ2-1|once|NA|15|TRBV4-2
CASRKAGQKMYEQFF
TGTGCCAGCAGAAAGGCGGGACAGAAAATGTATGAGCAGTTCTTC
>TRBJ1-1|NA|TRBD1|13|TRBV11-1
CASSPKTGGPAFF
TGTGCCAGCAGCCCGAAGACAGGGGGACCAGCTTTCTTT
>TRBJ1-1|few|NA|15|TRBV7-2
CASSWGGSGNTEAFF
TGTGCCAGCAGCTGGGGGGGCAGCGGGAACACTGAAGCTTTCTTT
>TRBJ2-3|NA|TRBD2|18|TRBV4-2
CASSHRAGLAGGHDTQYF
TGTGCCAGCAGCCATCGCGCTGGACTAGCGGGGGGGCACGATACGCAGTATTTT
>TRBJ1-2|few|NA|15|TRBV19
CASSIANSNYYGYTF
TGTGCCAGTAGTATAGCCAACAGTAACTACTATGGCTACACCTTC
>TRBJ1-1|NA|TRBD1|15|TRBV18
CASSLGTVRNTEAFF
TGTGCCAGCTCACTCGGGACAGTTCGGAACACTGAAGCTTTCTTT
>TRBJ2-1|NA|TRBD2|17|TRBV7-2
CASSPTAGGAGYNEQFF
TGTGCCAGCAGCCCTACCGCGGGGGGGGCCGGCTACAATGAGCAGTTCTTC
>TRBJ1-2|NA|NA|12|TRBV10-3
CAISQGLRGYTF
TGTGCCATCTCTCAGGGGCTTAGGGGCTACACCTTC